The next 24 T cell receptor beta chains were all read from a single sample in a study of CD8+ T cells in alopecia areata listed by TCRdb under 2018. Per the publication, the time point label means: baseline before oral tofacitinib. Receptor amplification or capture employed the immunoSEQ multiplex PCR assay. RNA was extracted from all samples and reverse transcribed into cDNA, which served as template for TCR sequencing. The source is immuneACCESS, and TCRdb retained only in-frame sequences with V and J called. Part of the clones is not carried over; for the studies checked, unresolved V genes explain less than half of this, and the remainder is unexplained. The sample table lists 150,000 or so clones, around 86% of them with a count of one. The top ten constitute about 15% of the sample. This sample comprised CD8+ T cells sorted from blood, obtained at week 0. Every receptor here comes from a human donor with alopecia areata.

Worth noting for this clone: Other DNA sequences of this sample code for an identical CDR3. In nucleotides, the CDR3 is TGCAGCGTATGGGACAGCTACGAGCAGTACTTC. It specifies CSVWDSYEQYF. This chain links TRBV29-1 with TRBJ2-7; TRBD1 aligns across 7 bases. The V segment lost 6 bases and the J segment 3 bases; nucleotides outside the gene matches: 2. Germline CDR1 is SQVTM and CDR2 is ANQGSEA. CDR3 size: 11 residues.

The chain couples TRBV5-4 to TRBJ2-3; TRBD1 aligns across 7 bases. The CDR3 spans 15 residues. In germline, CDR1 is SGHNT, CDR2 YYREEE (reference sequence). After removal of 3 bases from V and 7 bases from J, the junction contained 11 bases not matched to a gene. Here the CDR3 reads CASSYPGQSFNTQYF. The CDR3 DNA follows: TGTGCCAGCAGCTACCCGGGACAGAGCTTTAATACGCAGTATTTT.

The rearrangement links TRBV11-2 to TRBJ2-7; D unresolved. Germline V lookup: CDR1 SGHAT, CDR2 FQNNGV. The CDR3 consists of 12 residues. V was cut by 0 bases and J by 4 bases, with 4 bases left in between. CDR3 protein: CASSLEGYEQYF. The CDR3 DNA is TGTGCCAGCAGCTTAGAGGGTTACGAGCAGTACTTC. Variable domain in full (rest from reference TRBV11-2 and TRBJ2-7): EAGVAQSPRYKIIEKRQSVAFWCNPISGHATLYWYQQILGQGPKLLIQFQNNGVVDDSQLPKDRFSAERLKGVDSTLKIQPAKLEDSAVYLCASSLEGYEQYFGPGTRLTVT.

CDR3 nucleotides: TGTGCCTGGAGTGTCCTACAGGGAATAGAGGAAAAACTGTTTTTT. Its translation is CAWSVLQGIEEKLFF. V gene TRBV30 combines with J gene TRBJ1-4; D is possibly TRBD1 (6 bases). V lost 0 bases to trimming and J lost 8 bases, with 16 bases between them. This CDR3 spans 15 amino acids. Per germline, CDR1 GTSNPN and CDR2 SVGIG (reference sequence).

This rearrangement joins TRBV21-1 to TRBJ2-4; no check of the table's D call, TRBD1, against the DNA was made. TRBV21-1 is recorded as a pseudogene. The CDR3 runs 18 residues. This CDR3 is CASSKDRGSVGAKNIQYF. Here the CDR3 DNA reads TGTGCCAGCAGCAAAGACAGGGGGTCGGTGGGTGCCAAAAACATTCAGTACTTC.

The chain carries TRBV6-5 and TRBJ2-1; perhaps TRBD2 as D (6 bases). Per germline, CDR1 MNHEY and CDR2 SVGAGI. The CDR3 length is 11 residues. V was shortened by 4 bases and J by 10 bases, with 8 bases between the two germline ends. The CDR3 DNA sequence: TGTGCCAGCAGTTCGGGGGACGAGCAGTTCTTC. Translated, it gives CASSSGDEQFF.

The chain joins TRBV4-1 to TRBJ2-2; TRBD2 agrees at 7 bases. The CDR3 consists of 15 residues. CDR1 and CDR2 from the germline V gene are MGHRA and YSYEKL. Trimming took 4 bases from V and 6 from J; bases not matched to a gene: 8. CDR3 sequence: CASSPLTSSAGELFF. Here the CDR3 DNA reads TGCGCCAGCAGCCCTCTGACTAGCTCGGCCGGGGAGCTGTTTTTT.

The CDR3 here is CASSLIVEQYF. The CDR3 DNA reads TGTGCCAGCAGCTTAATTGTCGAGCAGTACTTC. The chain combines TRBV7-8 with TRBJ2-7; D gene uncertain. From germline, CDR1 is SGHVS and CDR2 FQNEAQ. This CDR3 comprises 11 residues. Trimming removed 2 bases from V and 6 bases from J, with 5 bases in between.

The chain couples TRBV5-1 to TRBJ2-3, with 8 bases that match TRBD1. J was trimmed by 5 bases and V by 4 bases; bases with no gene match: 12. The length of the CDR3 is 16 residues. The germline gives CDR1 SGHRS, CDR2 YFSETQ. The CDR3 spells CASSLDWAGGEDTQYF. CDR3 nucleotides: TGCGCCAGCAGCCTGGACTGGGCAGGGGGCGAAGATACGCAGTATTTT.

CDR3 bases: TGTGCCAGCAGCTTGGGACAGATCACAGATACGCAGTATTTT. It encodes CASSLGQITDTQYF. This rearrangement joins TRBV5-5 to TRBJ2-3; possibly TRBD1 for D (5 bases). CDR1 is SGHKS and CDR2 is YYEKEE in the germline V gene (reference sequence). V dropped 0 bases and J dropped 2 bases, with 7 bases sitting between them. The CDR3 runs 14 residues.

The chain uses TRBV4-1 and TRBJ2-5; TRBD2 agrees at 13 bases. V was clipped by 2 bases and J by 5 bases; unmatched bases: 5. From germline, CDR1 is MGHRA and CDR2 YSYEKL. This CDR3 is built from 16 residues. This CDR3 is CASSQQGLAGRETQYF. The DNA for the CDR3 is TGCGCCAGCAGCCAACAGGGACTAGCGGGAAGGGAGACCCAGTACTTC.

The V and J genes are TRBV7-9 and TRBJ2-7, with D possibly being TRBD2 (6 bases). Germline V gene data show CDR1 as SEHNR and CDR2 as FQNEAQ (reference sequence). Trimming shortened V by 5 bases and J by 4 bases, and 15 bases separated the two germline ends. The CDR3 totals 14 residues. CDR3 residues: CASSPRWGLYEQYF. DNA for the CDR3: TGTGCCAGCAGCCCAAGATGGGGACTTTACGAGCAGTACTTC.

The rearrangement uses TRBV4-1 and TRBJ2-5; TRBD1 aligns across 8 bases. The tail of the sequence fits TRBJ2-7 better, so the J call may be wrong. Germline CDR1 MGHRA, CDR2 YSYEKL. The CDR3 totals 16 residues. Here the CDR3 DNA reads TGCGCCAGCAGCCAAGTCGCAGGGGGCGCAGCCTACGAGCAGTACTTC. The encoded protein is CASSQVAGGAAYEQYF.

The J gene is TRBJ2-3, the V gene TRBV7-2; unclear D gene. Trimming removed 1 base at V and 4 bases at J, with 9 bases between. CDR1 is SGHTA and CDR2 is FQGNSA in the germline V gene. The CDR3 is 14 amino acids. CDR3 sequence (DNA): TGTGCCAGCAGCTTAGTCACGGGTGCAGATACGCAGTATTTT. It specifies CASSLVTGADTQYF.

The CDR3: CASKKEGVADTQYF. DNA for the CDR3: TGTGCCAGCAAAAAGGAAGGGGTGGCAGATACGCAGTATTTT. V gene TRBV6-5 combines with J gene TRBJ2-3, with D maybe TRBD1 (5 bases). The germline CDR1 and CDR2 sequences are MNHEY and SVGAGI. V shed 7 bases and J shed 4 bases, with 15 bases lying between them. The CDR3 contains 14 residues.

The CDR3 protein is CASSTTSGGSDTQYF. The DNA for the CDR3 is TGTGCCAGCAGCACGACTAGCGGGGGTTCAGATACGCAGTATTTT. This chain links TRBV6-1 with TRBJ2-3, with 12 bases that match TRBD2. This CDR3 is built from 15 residues. The germline gives CDR1 MNHNS, CDR2 SASEGT. V lost 6 bases and J lost 4; bases outside the gene matches: 5.

The rearrangement uses TRBV19 and TRBJ2-1, with 11 bases that match TRBD2. Unmatched junction bases numbered 5, after V lost 4 bases and J lost 0 bases. The CDR3 length is 17 residues. Germline lookup yields CDR1 LNHDA and CDR2 SQIVND (reference sequence). The CDR3 bases are TGTGCCAGTAGTAAGTCTAGCGGGGGGCTCTCCTACAATGAGCAGTTCTTC. This encodes CASSKSSGGLSYNEQFF.

The chain has TRBV27 and TRBJ2-1, with 10 bases fitting TRBD2. With 0 bases clipped from V and 5 bases from J, the junction kept 10 bases outside the gene matches. The germline V gene has CDR1 MNHEY and CDR2 SMNVEV (reference sequence). The CDR3 totals 18 residues. CDR3 residues: CASSLSGLAGVPNNEQFF. In DNA, the CDR3 is TGTGCCAGCAGTTTATCGGGCCTAGCGGGAGTTCCAAACAATGAGCAGTTCTTC.

The chain combines TRBV27 with TRBJ2-2; D not certain. The V gene's germline CDR1 is MNHEY and CDR2 SMNVEV (reference sequence). The CDR3 has 14 residues. V lost 2 bases to trimming and J lost 5 bases, with 9 bases between them. CDR3 sequence: CASSLGLGTGELFF. CDR3 DNA: TGTGCCAGCAGTTTAGGATTGGGTACCGGGGAGCTGTTTTTT.

This clone was seen only once. J is TRBJ1-5 and V is TRBV27; D not resolved. The CDR3 contains 15 residues. CDR1 and CDR2 from the germline V gene are MNHEY and SMNVEV (reference sequence). Trimming took 0 bases from V and 0 from J, leaving 6 bases between them. CDR3 protein: CASSLSAYSNQPQHF. The CDR3 coding sequence is TGTGCCAGCAGTTTATCGGCTTATAGCAATCAGCCCCAGCATTTT.

A note on this clone: Other DNA variants within this sample encode the same CDR3. The rearrangement joins TRBV9 to TRBJ1-1; no firm D call. This CDR3 region has 15 residues. V gave up 0 bases and J gave up 2 bases, with 11 bases separating them. Germline CDR1 reads SGDLS; CDR2 reads YYNGEE. The CDR3 sequence: CASSVEPGGNTEAFF. CDR3 coding DNA: TGTGCCAGCAGCGTAGAACCAGGAGGCAACACTGAAGCTTTCTTT.

V usage is TRBV9 and J usage is TRBJ2-2, with 13 bases that match TRBD2. This CDR3 contains 19 residues. V was pared by 3 bases and J by 5 bases, with 13 bases of the junction left unmatched. Germline-derived CDR1 and CDR2 are SGDLS and YYNGEE. CDR3: CASSGRTSGSTRATGELFF. CDR3 nucleotides: TGTGCCAGCAGCGGTAGGACTAGCGGGAGCACTCGCGCGACCGGGGAGCTGTTTTTT.

The gene calls are TRBV5-4 and TRBJ2-1, with 12 positions matching TRBD1. The CDR3 runs 14 residues. The J segment lost 7 bases and the V segment lost 3 bases, leaving 2 bases of the junction unmatched. Germline CDR1 reads SGHNT; CDR2 reads YYREEE (reference sequence). The CDR3 DNA is TGTGCCAGCAGCTCGGGACAGGGGGCTAATGAGCAGTTCTTC. Protein: CASSSGQGANEQFF.

This clone was detected only once. V gene TRBV7-9 combines with J gene TRBJ2-5; D possibly corresponds to TRBD2 (7 bases). TRBJ2-7 explains the end of the DNA better; the J call may be wrong. Germline V gene data show CDR1 as SEHNR and CDR2 as FQNEAQ (reference sequence). This CDR3 spans 13 amino acids. The CDR3 DNA sequence: TGTGCCAGCAGCTTACGGGGGGCGGACGAGCAGTACTTC. This codes for CASSLRGADEQYF.